This TCR beta chain was obtained from a study of response to subunit inactivated influenza vaccine. The V and J ends lost 3 bases and 3 bases respectively, with 12 bases between them. Germline V lookup: CDR1 PRHDT, CDR2 FYEKMQ (reference sequence). This CDR3 is built from 14 residues. With regard to this clonotype: Its target is unknown.

General study results and limits: Authors proposed each seasonal influenza vaccination draws in few new T cells.

From the RT-PCR reads, TCRdb called clonotypes with MiXCR, one entry per CDR3 protein. The table has roughly 700,000 distinct CDR3 sequences, about 14% seen once; the top ten hold 6.5% to 8.5%. Sample: PBMCs from blood, taken less than 15 days before vaccination. The chain joins TRBV13 to TRBJ2-7, with D perhaps matching TRBD1 (5 bases). The TCR comes from a man in his fifties or sixties who received an inactivated influenza vaccine. The CDR3 nucleotides read TGTGCCAGCAGCTTCAATGGGGCAGACTACGAGCAGTACTTC. Translating it yields CASSFNGADYEQYF.